Listed here is a single TCR beta chain. Here immunoSEQ multiplex PCR was the method, and the copy in TCRdb shows in-frame clones only, minus some. The sample consists of approximately 330,000 clones, approximately 86% of them appearing once. This specimen comes from a study of blood T cell repertoires in COVID-19. Seattle enrolled patients during active infection and tracked them longitudinally. The source of this sequence is a man younger than 45 with COVID-19, enrolled during active disease. Material for sequencing was peripheral blood.

The CDR3 DNA is TGTGCCAGCAGCCCTGGACAGGGGGGCTATGGCTACACCTTC. Translating it yields CASSPGQGGYGYTF. The chain employs TRBV6-6 and TRBJ1-2; 10 bases match TRBD1. Germline lookup yields CDR1 MNHNY and CDR2 SVGAGI (reference sequence). This CDR3 has 14 amino acids. The V gene end was trimmed by 6 bases and the J gene end by 4 bases; junction bases not matched to a gene: 5.